This TCR beta chain was sequenced for a study of blood T cell repertoires in COVID-19. Study context: Acute and convalescent COVID-19 specimens originated in the United States, Italy and Spain. The analysed material was cDNA or gDNA that came from T cells, B-cell-depleted T cells, or PBMCs.

Original data processing: Cell counts per sample came from amplifying reference gene primers. Data came from immunoSEQ multiplex PCR; TCRdb stores just in-frame clones and leaves some out. That table supplies the V and J calls and clone size; D and trimming were determined from the DNA. The sample includes about 41,000 clones, 65% to 85% of them seen just once. This CDR3 comprises 15 residues. The ends were cut back, 0 bases at V and 4 bases at J, with 12 bases in the middle. CDR1 LGHDT and CDR2 YNNKEL come from the germline V gene (reference sequence). This clonotype was sampled from a middle-aged man with active or convalescent COVID-19. The chain links TRBV3-1 (or the pseudogene TRBV3-2) to TRBJ2-5; D possibly corresponds to TRBD2 (6 bases). The sequencing input was peripheral blood. Here the CDR3 reads CASSQDWGVGETQYF. As DNA, the CDR3 is TGTGCCAGCAGCCAAGACTGGGGGGTTGGAGAGACCCAGTACTTC.